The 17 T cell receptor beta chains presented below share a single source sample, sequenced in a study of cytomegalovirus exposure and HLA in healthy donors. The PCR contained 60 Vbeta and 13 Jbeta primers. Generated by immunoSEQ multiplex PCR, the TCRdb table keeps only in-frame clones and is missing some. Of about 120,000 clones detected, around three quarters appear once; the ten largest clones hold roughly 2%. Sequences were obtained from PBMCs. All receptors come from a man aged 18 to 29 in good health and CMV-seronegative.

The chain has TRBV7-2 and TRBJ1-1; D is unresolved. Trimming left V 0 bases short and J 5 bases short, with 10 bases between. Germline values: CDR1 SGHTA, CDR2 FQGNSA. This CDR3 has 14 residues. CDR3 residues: CASSLALPGTEAFF. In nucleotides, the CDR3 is TGTGCCAGCAGCTTAGCACTCCCCGGGACTGAAGCTTTCTTT.

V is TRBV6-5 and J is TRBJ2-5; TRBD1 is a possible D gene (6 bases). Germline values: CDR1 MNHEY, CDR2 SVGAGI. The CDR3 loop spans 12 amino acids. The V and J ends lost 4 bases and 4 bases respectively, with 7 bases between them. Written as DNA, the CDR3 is TGTGCCAGCAGTTCGACAGGAGAGACCCAGTACTTC. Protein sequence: CASSSTGETQYF.

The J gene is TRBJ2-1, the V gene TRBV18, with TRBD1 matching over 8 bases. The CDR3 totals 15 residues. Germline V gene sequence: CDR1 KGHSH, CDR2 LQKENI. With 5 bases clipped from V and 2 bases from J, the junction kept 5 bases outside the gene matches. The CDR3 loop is CASSTGQGPYNEQFF. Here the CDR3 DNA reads TGTGCCAGCTCAACCGGACAGGGCCCCTACAATGAGCAGTTCTTC.

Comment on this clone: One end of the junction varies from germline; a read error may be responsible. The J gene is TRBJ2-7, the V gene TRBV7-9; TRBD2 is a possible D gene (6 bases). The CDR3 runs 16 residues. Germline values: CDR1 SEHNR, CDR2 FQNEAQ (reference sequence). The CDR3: CSSSFNLRGMSYEQYF. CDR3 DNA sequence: TGTTCCAGCAGCTTTAATTTACGCGGGATGTCCTACGAGCAGTACTTC.

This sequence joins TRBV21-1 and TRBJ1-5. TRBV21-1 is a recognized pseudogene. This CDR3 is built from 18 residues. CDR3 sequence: CASSKVGRERARNQPQHF. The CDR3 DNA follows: TGTGCCAGCAGCAAAGTGGGGAGGGAAAGGGCCCGAAATCAGCCCCAGCATTTT.

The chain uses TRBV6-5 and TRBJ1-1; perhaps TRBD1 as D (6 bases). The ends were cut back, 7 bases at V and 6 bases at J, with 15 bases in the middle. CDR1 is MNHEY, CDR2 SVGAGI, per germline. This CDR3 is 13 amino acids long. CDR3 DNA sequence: TGTGCCAGCACCCTACAGGGCATAGCTGAAGCTTTCTTT. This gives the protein CASTLQGIAEAFF.

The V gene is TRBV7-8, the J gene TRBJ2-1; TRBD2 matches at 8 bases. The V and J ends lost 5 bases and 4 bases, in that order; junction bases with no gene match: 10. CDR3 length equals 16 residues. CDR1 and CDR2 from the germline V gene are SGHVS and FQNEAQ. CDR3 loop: CASSPTGTRPYNEQFF. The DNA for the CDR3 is TGTGCCAGCAGCCCTACCGGGACTAGACCTTACAATGAGCAGTTCTTC.

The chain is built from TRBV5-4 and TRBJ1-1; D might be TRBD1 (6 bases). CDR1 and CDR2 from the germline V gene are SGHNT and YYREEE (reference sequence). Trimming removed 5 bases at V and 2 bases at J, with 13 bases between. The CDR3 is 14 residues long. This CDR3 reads CASRPGQRNTEAFF. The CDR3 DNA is TGTGCCAGCAGACCTGGACAGAGAAACACTGAAGCTTTCTTT.

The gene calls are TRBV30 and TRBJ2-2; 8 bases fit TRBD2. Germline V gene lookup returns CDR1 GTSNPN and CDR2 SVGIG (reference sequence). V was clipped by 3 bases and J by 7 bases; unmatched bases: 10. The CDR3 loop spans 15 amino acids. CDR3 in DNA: TGTGCCTGGAGCGGGGGGGGCCGAGGACGCGGGGAGCTGTTTTTT. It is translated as CAWSGGGRGRGELFF.

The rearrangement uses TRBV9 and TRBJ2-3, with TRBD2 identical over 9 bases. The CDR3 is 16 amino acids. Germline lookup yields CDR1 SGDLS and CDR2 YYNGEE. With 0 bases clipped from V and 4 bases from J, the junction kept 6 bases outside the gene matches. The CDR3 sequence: CASSVAGAGGPDTQYF. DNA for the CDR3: TGTGCCAGCAGCGTAGCTGGAGCGGGAGGCCCAGATACGCAGTATTTT.

Here the CDR3 DNA reads TGTGCCAGCAGGGGGGGTGGACTTGAAGCTGAAGCTTTCTTT. Amino acids: CASRGGGLEAEAFF. V is TRBV6-1 and J is TRBJ1-1, with a tentative D call TRBD1 (5 bases). The CDR3 totals 14 residues. With 6 bases removed from V and 6 bases from J, the gap between germline ends came to 17 bases. Germline V gives CDR1 MNHNS, CDR2 SASEGT.

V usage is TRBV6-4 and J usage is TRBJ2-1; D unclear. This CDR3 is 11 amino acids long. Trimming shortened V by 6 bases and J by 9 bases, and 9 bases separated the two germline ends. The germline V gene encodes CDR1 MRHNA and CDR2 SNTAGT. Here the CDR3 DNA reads TGTGCCAGCAGAGTGAGGCGTGAGCAGTTCTTC. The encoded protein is CASRVRREQFF.

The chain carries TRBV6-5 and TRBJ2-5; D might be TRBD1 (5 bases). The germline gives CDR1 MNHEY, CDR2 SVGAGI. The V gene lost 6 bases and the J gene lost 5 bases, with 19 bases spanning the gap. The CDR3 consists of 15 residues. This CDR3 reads CASRGHGQGRETQYF. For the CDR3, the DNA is TGTGCCAGCAGGGGCCACGGTCAGGGTCGGGAGACCCAGTACTTC.

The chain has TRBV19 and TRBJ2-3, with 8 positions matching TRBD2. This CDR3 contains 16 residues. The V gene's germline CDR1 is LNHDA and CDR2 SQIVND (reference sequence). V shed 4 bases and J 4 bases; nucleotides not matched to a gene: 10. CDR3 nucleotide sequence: TGTGCCAGTAGTACCCACAGCGGGAGAAAGGCAGATACGCAGTATTTT. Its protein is CASSTHSGRKADTQYF.

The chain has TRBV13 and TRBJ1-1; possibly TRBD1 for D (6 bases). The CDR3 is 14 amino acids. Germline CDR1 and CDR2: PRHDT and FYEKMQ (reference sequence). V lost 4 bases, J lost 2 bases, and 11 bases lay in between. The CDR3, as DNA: TGTGCCAGCAGCTCTGGGACACTTAACACTGAAGCTTTCTTT. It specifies CASSSGTLNTEAFF.

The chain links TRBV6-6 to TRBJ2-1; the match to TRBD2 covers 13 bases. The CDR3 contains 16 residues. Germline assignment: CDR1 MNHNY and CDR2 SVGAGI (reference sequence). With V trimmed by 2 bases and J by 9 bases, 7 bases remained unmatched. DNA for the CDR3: TGTGCCAGCAGTTACCGGGGACTAGCGGGATCCGGTGAGCAGTTCTTC. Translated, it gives CASSYRGLAGSGEQFF.

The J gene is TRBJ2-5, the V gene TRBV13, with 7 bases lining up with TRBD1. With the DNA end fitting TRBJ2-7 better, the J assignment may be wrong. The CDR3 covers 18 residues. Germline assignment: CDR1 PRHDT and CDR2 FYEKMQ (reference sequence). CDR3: CASSLTSLQQGSSYEQYF. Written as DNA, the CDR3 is TGTGCCAGCAGCCTAACCTCCCTTCAACAGGGGAGCTCCTACGAGCAGTACTTC.